The rows below give T cell receptor beta chains drawn from one sample of a study of T-cell memory formation after mild COVID-19. Via MiXCR, TCRdb re-called the 5' RACE reads, giving one row per CDR3 protein. The sample has 350,000 to 450,000 distinct CDR3 sequences, around 20% seen once; the top ten hold roughly 8%. Sequenced material: PBMCs or a T cell subset sorted from them (not recorded which). Every receptor here comes from an adult woman who had mild COVID-19 (a few samples of this study predate the infection). Cell type and time point are not known. CDR3s include the opening cysteine and the closing phenylalanine or tryptophan. The order of the fields is CDR3 protein, V gene, J gene.

CASSLRVGYEQYF	TRBV7-8	TRBJ2-7
CASSLVGNTIYF	TRBV11-2	TRBJ1-3
CASKLTGGSPVGYGYTF	TRBV4-1	TRBJ1-2
CASSQDGGANQPQHF	TRBV4-2	TRBJ1-5
CASRPDRGGLGAQHF	TRBV19	TRBJ1-5
CASSPTSGGFHEQFF	TRBV11-2	TRBJ2-1
CASSQLAESSYEQYF	TRBV13	TRBJ2-7
CATSDSGTGRSPQHF	TRBV24-1	TRBJ1-5
CSAKAFSGNTIYF	TRBV20-1	TRBJ1-3
CATSNTATYNEQFF	TRBV24-1	TRBJ2-1
CASSSEGPYNEQFF	TRBV7-7	TRBJ2-1
CASSLRTGSRETQYF	TRBV7-7	TRBJ2-5
CASSQTGTLLGTGELFF	TRBV7-2	TRBJ2-2
CAISESTNTRLGETQYF	TRBV10-3	TRBJ2-5
CASSLEWTSGVYDTQYF	TRBV11-2	TRBJ2-3
CSAPGTGLGFGEQYF	TRBV20-1	TRBJ2-7
CASSPFGLINYGYTF	TRBV27	TRBJ1-2
CATSRQADTDTQYF	TRBV15	TRBJ2-3
CASSWEGGTEAFF	TRBV11-2	TRBJ1-1
CASSQTDTQYF	TRBV3-1	TRBJ2-3
CASSKTAWADTQYF	TRBV6-2/TRBV6-3	TRBJ2-3
CSARDEVLADTQYF	TRBV20-1	TRBJ2-3
CASSPAGADGYTF	TRBV12-3/TRBV12-4	TRBJ1-2
CASSKSRGPNTGELFF	TRBV7-6	TRBJ2-2
CASSQGVKSGELFF	TRBV14	TRBJ2-2
CASSPATDTQYF	TRBV5-1	TRBJ2-3
CASSYSLAGSYEQYF	TRBV6-5	TRBJ2-7
CASSLGGGRAMETQYF	TRBV11-2	TRBJ2-5
CASSGAGGFQGYTF	TRBV5-1	TRBJ1-2
CASSSLPETAAFF	TRBV19	TRBJ1-1
CASSYGLAGGLTQYF	TRBV6-5	TRBJ2-3
CASSFQINTEAFF	TRBV6-5	TRBJ1-1
CASSEARGPQGNTEAFF	TRBV6-1	TRBJ1-1
CAWSDLGGPRYNEQFF	TRBV30	TRBJ2-1
CASTFSERLNYGYTF	TRBV6-6	TRBJ1-2
CASSLAQGEAFF	TRBV7-9	TRBJ1-1
CASSLAGRQEDTEAFF	TRBV7-9	TRBJ1-1
CASSLGGPGQGASTGELFF	TRBV5-1	TRBJ2-2
CASSQDPWGSYEQYF	TRBV4-1	TRBJ2-7
CASSLGAGGAFYNEQFF	TRBV7-7	TRBJ2-1
CASSPSGGPPGELFF	TRBV5-1	TRBJ2-2
CATRGQQNEKLFF	TRBV15	TRBJ1-4
CASSSRSEQFF	TRBV7-9	TRBJ2-1
CASSAYRVGYEQYF	TRBV6-1	TRBJ2-7
CSVRRGLAGVEQYF	TRBV29-1	TRBJ2-7
CATRPGTSYEQYF	TRBV15	TRBJ2-7
CASSSTGETQYF	TRBV5-5	TRBJ2-5
CASTNQGYEQYF	TRBV7-2	TRBJ2-7
CASSLGPLYGYTF	TRBV5-5	TRBJ1-2
CASSVAGKGGEKLFF	TRBV9	TRBJ1-4
CASSLMTGDTEAFF	TRBV18	TRBJ1-1
CATSRDHAQGIWPQHF	TRBV15	TRBJ1-5
CASSYTGRGTGELFF	TRBV6-5	TRBJ2-2
CASSLWDRGNTGELFF	TRBV12-3/TRBV12-4	TRBJ2-2
CSARYATGDTSPLHF	TRBV20-1	TRBJ1-6